This entry lists 19 T cell receptor beta chains sequenced from one sample in a study of beta chain features in type 1 diabetes. These receptors have no known antigen. cDNA synthesis used the whole RNA isolate, giving expressed TCRB sequences. The table came from immunoSEQ multiplex PCR; TCRdb's copy has only in-frame clones and leaves some out. Here the sample spans more than 550,000 clones, about 14% being singletons. Whole-study results and caveats: When Type 1 diabetes patients were examined, their TCRB CDR3s proved moderately but significantly shorter in all four CD4+ subsets.

The sequenced material came from naive CD4+ T cells from blood. The receptors were sampled from a man between 18 and 29 years old with type 1 diabetes.

This clone was recorded a few times. The V call is TRBV14, the J call TRBJ2-3; D is possibly TRBD1 or TRBD2 (6 bases each). Trimming stripped 4 bases from V and 0 bases from J, with 17 bases between. The germline CDR1 and CDR2 sequences are SGHDN and FVKESK. The CDR3 is 17 amino acids. CDR3 coding DNA: TGTGCCAGCAGCCTCAGGTCGGGGGCGTTTAGCACAGATACGCAGTATTTT. Its translation is CASSLRSGAFSTDTQYF.

This clone was counted between two and nine times. This chain uses TRBV7-2 with TRBJ2-1; D call uncertain. The germline gives CDR1 SGHTA, CDR2 FQGNSA. Trimming cost V 2 bases and J 3 bases, with 8 bases left between them. The CDR3 sequence is 14 residues long. The CDR3: CASSLLGFYNEQFF. CDR3 DNA: TGTGCCAGCAGCTTACTGGGGTTCTACAATGAGCAGTTCTTC.

The chain has TRBV2 and TRBJ1-5; possible D gene TRBD1, 6 bases. The germline V gene has CDR1 SNHLY and CDR2 FYNNEI. V lost 8 bases and J lost 0, with 17 bases in between. The CDR3 extends over 16 amino acids. DNA of the CDR3: TGTGCCAGCGTTGGAGGGGGTTCAAATAGCAATCAGCCCCAGCATTTT. Its protein is CASVGGGSNSNQPQHF.

The J gene is TRBJ2-3, the V gene TRBV28; tentative D call: TRBD1 (6 bases). The CDR3 sequence is 14 residues long. Per germline, CDR1 MDHEN and CDR2 SYDVKM. With 10 bases removed from V and 0 bases from J, the gap between germline ends came to 14 bases. The CDR3 is CATHARGSTDTQYF. The CDR3 nucleotides are TGTGCCACCCATGCCAGGGGTAGCACAGATACGCAGTATTTT.

The chain links TRBV30 to TRBJ1-1; 8 bases are a match to TRBD1. The CDR3 is 15 amino acids. Per germline, CDR1 GTSNPN and CDR2 SVGIG (reference sequence). V lost 1 base to trimming and J lost 6 bases; unmatched junction nucleotides: 10. Here the CDR3 DNA reads TGTGCCTGGAGTGCCACAGGGGGTCCTTGGGCTGAAGCTTTCTTT. Translating gives CAWSATGGPWAEAFF. Filled out from reference TRBV30 and TRBJ1-1, the complete variable domain reads SQTIHQWPATLVQPVGSPLSLECTVEGTSNPNLYWYRQAAGRGLQLLFYSVGIGQISSEVPQNLSASRPQDRQFILSSKKLLLSDSGFYLCAWSATGGPWAEAFFGQGTRLTVV.

V is TRBV14 and J is TRBJ1-6; 7 bases match TRBD1. V shed 3 bases, J shed 9 bases, and the junction held 8 bases outside the gene matches. Germline assignment: CDR1 SGHDN and CDR2 FVKESK. CDR3 length: 15 amino acids. The CDR3 region is CASSQTGTVVSPLHF. Written as DNA, the CDR3 is TGTGCCAGCAGCCAGACCGGGACAGTGGTTTCACCCCTCCACTTT.

This clone came up a few times. The J gene is TRBJ2-5, the V gene TRBV7-3, with 8 bases that match TRBD1. Per the germline V gene, CDR1 is SGHTA and CDR2 is FQGTGA. Trimming cost V 0 bases and J 4 bases; bases outside gene matches: 7. The CDR3 is made up of 16 amino acids. The CDR3, as DNA: TGTGCCAGCAGCTTAACTGGGCAGGGGGCTCTAGAGACCCAGTACTTC. Amino acid sequence: CASSLTGQGALETQYF.

V usage is TRBV13 and J usage is TRBJ1-4; no reliable D call. CDR1 and CDR2 from the germline V gene are PRHDT and FYEKMQ (reference sequence). The V end was cut by 4 bases, the J end by 8 bases, with 11 bases between. CDR3 length equals 13 residues. The CDR3 nucleotides read TGTGCCAGCAGCTCCCTGGGTAGAGAAAAACTGTTTTTT. Translation gives CASSSLGREKLFF.

V usage is TRBV19 and J usage is TRBJ2-3; D may match TRBD1 or TRBD2 (6 bases each). CDR3 size: 16 residues. The V gene lost 6 bases and the J gene lost 1 base, with 17 bases spanning the gap. Germline-derived CDR1 and CDR2 are LNHDA and SQIVND (reference sequence). DNA of the CDR3: TGTGCCAGTAGCCCCACATGGGGGGCGGGCACAGATACGCAGTATTTT. It yields the protein CASSPTWGAGTDTQYF.

This clone was seen more than once but under ten times. The conserved phenylalanine or tryptophan is not found at the CDR3 terminus, so this likely reflects a read error. It is unclear where the CDR3 begins or ends on the DNA, so no DNA is shown, and the CDR3 is as TCRdb lists it. V is TRBV7-9 and J is TRBJ2-7; TRBD2, the table's D call, lacks a check against the DNA. Germline loops: CDR1 SEHNR, CDR2 FQNEAQ (reference sequence). 10 amino acids form the CDR3, both terminal residues included. Here the CDR3 reads CASSLARKPG.

In its sample, this clone was seen a few times. The J gene is TRBJ2-7, the V gene TRBV29-1; 10 nucleotides line up with TRBD1. Germline V gives CDR1 SQVTM, CDR2 ANQGSEA. The V gene end was trimmed by 4 bases and the J gene end by 5 bases; junction bases not matched to a gene: 5. The CDR3 has 13 residues. The chain's CDR3 is CSVALGTGDEQYF. The CDR3 coding sequence is TGCAGCGTTGCCCTCGGGACAGGGGACGAGCAGTACTTC.

This clone was picked up a small number of times. J is TRBJ2-3 and V is TRBV27; 7 bases align to TRBD2. The CDR3 consists of 16 residues. The germline V gene has CDR1 MNHEY and CDR2 SMNVEV (reference sequence). The ends lost 4 bases at V and 2 bases at J; junction bases unmatched: 9. CDR3: CASSWAREAATDTQYF. The CDR3 DNA reads TGTGCCAGCAGTTGGGCCCGGGAGGCAGCCACAGATACGCAGTATTTT.

V gene TRBV27 combines with J gene TRBJ2-1; 7 bases line up with TRBD1. The CDR3 is made up of 15 amino acids. Germline values: CDR1 MNHEY, CDR2 SMNVEV (reference sequence). The junction had 9 bases not matched to a gene; V was cut back by 8 bases and J by 2 bases. The CDR3 coding sequence is TGTGCCAGCTACCACCGGGACAGCCCCTACAATGAGCAGTTCTTC. This translates into CASYHRDSPYNEQFF.

The CDR3 reads CASSPNPLPQDPTRQETQYF. The CDR3 nucleotides are TGCGCCAGCAGTCCTAACCCTCTACCCCAGGACCCCACCCGTCAAGAGACCCAGTACTTC. The V call is TRBV23-1, the J call TRBJ2-5, with D uncertain. TRBV23-1 is identified as an open reading frame with a role that is uncertain. This CDR3 is 20 amino acids long. Trimming cost V 4 bases and J 2 bases, with 29 bases left between them.

This rearrangement joins TRBV6-5 to TRBJ1-2; TRBD1 matches at 10 bases. V was pared by 6 bases and J by 7 bases, with 8 bases of the junction left unmatched. CDR1 is MNHEY, CDR2 SVGAGI, per germline. CDR3 length: 14 residues. CDR3 nucleotides: TGTGCCAGCAGCCTCCGACAGGGGGCTCTTGGCTACACCTTC. This codes for CASSLRQGALGYTF.

The chain carries TRBV18 and TRBJ2-7, with TRBD1 matching over 11 bases. Germline CDR1 KGHSH, CDR2 LQKENI. V lost 6 bases to trimming and J lost 4 bases; unmatched junction nucleotides: 8. The CDR3 is 15 residues long. The CDR3 DNA reads TGTGCCAGCTCGCTGGACAGGGGGCAAAGTTACGAGCAGTACTTC. Its translation is CASSLDRGQSYEQYF.

This clone was counted a few times. The rearrangement joins TRBV10-3 to TRBJ2-3, with 8 positions matching TRBD2. Germline lookup yields CDR1 ENHRY and CDR2 SYGVKD. The CDR3 is made up of 15 amino acids. V was clipped by 2 bases and J by 5 bases; unmatched bases: 6. CDR3: CAISEPSGSRDTQYF. The CDR3 DNA follows: TGTGCCATCAGTGAGCCGAGCGGGAGTAGAGATACGCAGTATTTT.

The rearrangement uses TRBV5-1 and TRBJ1-1; D unresolved. Germline V gene sequence: CDR1 SGHRS, CDR2 YFSETQ. The CDR3 loop spans 12 amino acids. Trimming removed 6 bases from V and 2 bases from J, with 8 bases in between. In nucleotides, the CDR3 is TGCGCCAGCAATGAAGGTAACACTGAAGCTTTCTTT. Its translation is CASNEGNTEAFF.

This clone was detected a few times. The chain is built from TRBV19 and TRBJ1-2; 7 positions agree with TRBD1. Unmatched junction bases numbered 11, after V lost 4 bases and J lost 3 bases. Germline CDR1 and CDR2: LNHDA and SQIVND (reference sequence). The CDR3 length is 16 residues. The chain's CDR3 is CASSTPYRGGYYGYTF. The CDR3 bases are TGTGCCAGTAGTACCCCTTACAGGGGCGGGTACTATGGCTACACCTTC.